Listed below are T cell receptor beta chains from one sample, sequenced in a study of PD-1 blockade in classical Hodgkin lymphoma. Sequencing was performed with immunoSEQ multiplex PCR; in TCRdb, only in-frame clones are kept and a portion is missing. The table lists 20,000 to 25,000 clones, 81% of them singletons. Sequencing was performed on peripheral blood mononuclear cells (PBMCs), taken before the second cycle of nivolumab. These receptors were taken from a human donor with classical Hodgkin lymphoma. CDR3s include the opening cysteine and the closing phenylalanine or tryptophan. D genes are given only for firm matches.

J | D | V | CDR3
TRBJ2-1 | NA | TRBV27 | CASQTAYHEQFF
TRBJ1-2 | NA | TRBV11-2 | CASSRGPGAGSTLSYTF
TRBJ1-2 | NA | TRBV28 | CASCNSGALMAGYGYTF
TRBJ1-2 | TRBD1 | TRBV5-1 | CASGPGQYYGYTF
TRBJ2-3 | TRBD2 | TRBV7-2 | CASSFGSGGTDTQYF
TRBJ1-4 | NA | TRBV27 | CASSTGEKLFF
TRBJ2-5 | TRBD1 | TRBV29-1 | CSVEEDRGRSETQYF
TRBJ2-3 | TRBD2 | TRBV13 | CASSTRLAGFTDTQYF
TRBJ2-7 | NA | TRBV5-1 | CASSRKGDTSYEQYF
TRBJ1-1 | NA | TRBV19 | CASSQGRNTEAFF
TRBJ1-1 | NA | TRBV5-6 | CASSFWGRRLNTEAFF
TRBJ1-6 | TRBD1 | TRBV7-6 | CASSLGARGLSSPLHF
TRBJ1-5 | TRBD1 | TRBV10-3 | CAIRKGGSDQPQHF
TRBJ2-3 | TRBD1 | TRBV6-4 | CASRAGTGSSQYF
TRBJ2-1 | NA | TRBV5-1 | CASSLDNEQFF
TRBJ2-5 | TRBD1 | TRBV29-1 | CSGGTDGETQYF
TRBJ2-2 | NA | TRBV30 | CAWSNGARDGELFF
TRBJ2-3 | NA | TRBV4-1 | CASSQVSGINQDTQYF
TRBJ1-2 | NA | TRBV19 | CASRIPQGRDYGYTF
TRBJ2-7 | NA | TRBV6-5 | CASSYSAPGHTYEQYF
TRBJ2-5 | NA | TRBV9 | CASSAPRRQETQYF
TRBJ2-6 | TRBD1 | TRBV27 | CASSNRQGSGANVLTF
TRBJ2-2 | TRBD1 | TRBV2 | CASKNTDRASGELFF
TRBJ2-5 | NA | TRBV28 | CASSFMRTLETQYF
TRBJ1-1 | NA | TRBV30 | CAWREAAEAFF
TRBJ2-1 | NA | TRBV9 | CASSVVGSVSYNEQFF
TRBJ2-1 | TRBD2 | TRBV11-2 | CASSLGTSGRGEQFF
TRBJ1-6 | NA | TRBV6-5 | CASSYSTAPPNSPLHF
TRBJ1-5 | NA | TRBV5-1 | CASSMTTGNNQPQHF
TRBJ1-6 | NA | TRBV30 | CACRDGGSPLHF
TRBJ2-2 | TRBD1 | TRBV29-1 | CSATGTAITGELFF
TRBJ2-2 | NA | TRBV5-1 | CASSPLAVDGGELFF
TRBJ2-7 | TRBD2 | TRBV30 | CAWTPGGYEQYF
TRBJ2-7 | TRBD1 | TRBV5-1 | CASSPGQADYEQYF
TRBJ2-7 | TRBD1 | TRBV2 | CASGRQGAAGEQYF
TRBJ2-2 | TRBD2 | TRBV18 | CASSPPRAGGPTGELFF
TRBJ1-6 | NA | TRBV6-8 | CASSYAEGSSYNSPLHF
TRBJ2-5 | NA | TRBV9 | CASSGDLGGRAETQYF
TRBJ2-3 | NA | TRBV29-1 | CSVELGTPVTDTQYF
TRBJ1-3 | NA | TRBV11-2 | CASSLERGNTIYF
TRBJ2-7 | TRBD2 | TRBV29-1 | CSAASSGPYEQYF
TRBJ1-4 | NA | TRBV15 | CATSRELRGQNEKLFF
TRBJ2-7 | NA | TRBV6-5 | CASIRPREQYF
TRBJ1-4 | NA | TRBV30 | CAWSVQNGSPLFF
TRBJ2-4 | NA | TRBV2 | CASIGAIKNIQYF
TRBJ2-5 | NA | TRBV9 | CASSVGWSGGGQETQYF
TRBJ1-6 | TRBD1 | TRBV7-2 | CASSLDRGDSVPLHF
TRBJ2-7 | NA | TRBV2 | CASTFEAYEQYF
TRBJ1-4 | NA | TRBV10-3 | CAISSPGGEKLFF